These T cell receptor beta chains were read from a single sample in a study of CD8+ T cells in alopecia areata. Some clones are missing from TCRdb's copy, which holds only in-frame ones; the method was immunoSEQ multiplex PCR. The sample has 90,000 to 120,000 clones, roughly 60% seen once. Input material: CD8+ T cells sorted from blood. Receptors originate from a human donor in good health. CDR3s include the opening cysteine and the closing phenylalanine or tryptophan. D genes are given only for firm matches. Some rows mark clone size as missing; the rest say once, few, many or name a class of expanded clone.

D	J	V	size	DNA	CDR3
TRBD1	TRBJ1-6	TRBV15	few	TGTGCCACCAGCAGAGACAAAGGGGGCGCAGGGTCACCCCTCCACTTT	CATSRDKGGAGSPLHF
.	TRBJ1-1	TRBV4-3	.	TGCGCCAGCAGCCAAGATTACATGAACACTGAAGCTTTCTTT	CASSQDYMNTEAFF
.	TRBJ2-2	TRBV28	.	TGTGCCAGCAGTTTCGGGACAGGGGAGCTGTTTTTT	CASSFGTGELFF
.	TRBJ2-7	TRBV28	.	TGTGCCAGCAGTTTTAGGTTAGGTCAGGGAGTTTACGAGCAGTACTTC	CASSFRLGQGVYEQYF
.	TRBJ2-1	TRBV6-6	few	TGTGCCAGCAGTTACGTAGCGACCTACAATGAGCAGTTCTTC	CASSYVATYNEQFF
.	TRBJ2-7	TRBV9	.	TGTGCCAGCAGCTATGCCGGGCTACCGGGGGACGAGCAGTACTTC	CASSYAGLPGDEQYF
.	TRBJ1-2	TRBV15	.	TGTGCCACCAGCAGAGAGAACGGCTATTATGGCTACACCTTC	CATSRENGYYGYTF
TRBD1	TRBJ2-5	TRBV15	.	TGTGCCACCAGCAGAGATCTAGGGGGCGGCAGGTACCAAGAGACCCAGTACTTC	CATSRDLGGGRYQETQYF
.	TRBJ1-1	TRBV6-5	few	TGTGCCAGCAGTGAAGATGGGGAGGCCACTGAAGCTTTCTTT	CASSEDGEATEAFF
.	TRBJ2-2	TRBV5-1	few	TGCGCCAGCAGCCCGCTGAGCGGAGGCACCGGGGAGCTGTTTTTT	CASSPLSGGTGELFF
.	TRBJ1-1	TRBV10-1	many	TGCGCCAGCAGCCCCTCGGTTGAAGGCACTGAAGCTTTCTTT	CASSPSVEGTEAFF
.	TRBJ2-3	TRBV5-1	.	TGCGCCAGCAGCTTGTCAGTTGGGTTCACAGATACGCAGTATTTT	CASSLSVGFTDTQYF
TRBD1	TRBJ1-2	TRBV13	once	TGTGCCAGCAGCATACTCGGTCGGGGGACAGATGGCTACACCTTC	CASSILGRGTDGYTF
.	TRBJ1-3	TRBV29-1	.	TGCAGCGTTGTGGGCTGGGCGGACTCCTCTGGAAACACCATATATTTT	CSVVGWADSSGNTIYF
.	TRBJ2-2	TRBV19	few	TGTGCCAGTAGCCACAGGGTGGTGGGAACCGGGGAGCTGTTTTTT	CASSHRVVGTGELFF
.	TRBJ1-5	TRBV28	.	TGTGCCAGCAGGGTAACCGGTCAGCCCCAGCATTTT	CASRVTGQPQHF
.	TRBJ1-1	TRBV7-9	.	TGTGCCAGCAGCTCTTGGGAGGCTGAAGCTTTCTTT	CASSSWEAEAFF
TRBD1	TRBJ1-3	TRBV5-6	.	TGTGCCAGCAGCTGGGGGACAGGGGCTGCTGGAAACACCATATATTTT	CASSWGTGAAGNTIYF
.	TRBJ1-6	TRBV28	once	TGTGCCAGCAGGCTGGCTAATTCACCCCTCCACTTT	CASRLANSPLHF
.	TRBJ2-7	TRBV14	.	TGTGCCAGCAGCCAAGGGGCATTCTCCTACGAGCAGTACTTC	CASSQGAFSYEQYF
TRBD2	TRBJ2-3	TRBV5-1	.	TGCGCCAGCAGCCAAGCCGTAGCGGGAAAAAGCACAGATACGCAGTATTTT	CASSQAVAGKSTDTQYF
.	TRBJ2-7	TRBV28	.	TGTGCCAGCAGTCTCCTGGTCTCCTACGAGCAGTACTTC	CASSLLVSYEQYF
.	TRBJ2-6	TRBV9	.	TGTGCCAGCAGCGGCTCATCTGGGGCCAACGTCCTGACTTTC	CASSGSSGANVLTF
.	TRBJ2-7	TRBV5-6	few	TGTGCCAGCAGCTTGGGCCAGGCCACCGCCGAGCAGTACTTC	CASSLGQATAEQYF
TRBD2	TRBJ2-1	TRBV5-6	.	TGTGCCAGCAGTCTTAGCGGGGGGAGGAATGAGCAGTTCTTC	CASSLSGGRNEQFF
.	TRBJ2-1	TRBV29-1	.	TGCAGCGTTAACGGGGGTAGGGGGAGCTCCTACAATGAGCAGTTCTTC	CSVNGGRGSSYNEQFF
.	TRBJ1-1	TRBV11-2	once	TGTGCCAGCAGCTCGCTGAGGACCGGGCCCCCTGAAGCTTTCTTT	CASSSLRTGPPEAFF
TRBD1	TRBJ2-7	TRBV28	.	TGTGCCAGCAGTTTTAACCCTTGGGGACAGCCATACTACGAGCAGTACTTC	CASSFNPWGQPYYEQYF
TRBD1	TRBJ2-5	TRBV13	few	TGTGCCAGCAGTTACGGGCTTCGGGACAGGATACAAGAGACCCAGTACTTC	CASSYGLRDRIQETQYF
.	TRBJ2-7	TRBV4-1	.	TGCGCCAGCAGCCAAAGAGGAGTAGCGGCAGGACTCCCCTACGAGCAGTACTTC	CASSQRGVAAGLPYEQYF
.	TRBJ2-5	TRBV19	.	TGTGCCAGTAGTACCATTGGCAGGTCCCAGGAGACCCAGTACTTC	CASSTIGRSQETQYF
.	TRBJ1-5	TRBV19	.	TGTGCCAGTAGTACGTACCACTACAGGGTCAGGCAGCCCCAGCATTTT	CASSTYHYRVRQPQHF
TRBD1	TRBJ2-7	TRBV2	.	TGTGCCAGCAAAGAGGGAACAGGGGGGCCCGAGCAGTACTTC	CASKEGTGGPEQYF
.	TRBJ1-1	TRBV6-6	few	TGTGCCAGCAGTCCCTCGGGGATTGGAAACACTGAAGCTTTCTTT	CASSPSGIGNTEAFF
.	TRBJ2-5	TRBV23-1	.	TGCGCCAGCAAAGATTTCTCCCTGGGGCAGCTACAAGAGACCCAGTACTTC	CASKDFSLGQLQETQYF
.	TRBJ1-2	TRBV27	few	TGTGCCAGCAGTACAGGCGGGCTGGGATTCGGTGGCTACACCTTC	CASSTGGLGFGGYTF
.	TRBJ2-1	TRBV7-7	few	TGTGCTAGCAGCCCCCGCCGACACAATGAGCAGTTCTTC	CASSPRRHNEQFF
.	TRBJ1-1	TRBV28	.	TGTGCCAGCAGAGGGTTTGAAGCTTTCTTT	CASRGFEAFF
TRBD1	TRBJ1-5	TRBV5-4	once	TGTGCCAGCAGCTGGGGCACGACAGGGGGGGGCGAGCCCCAGCATTTT	CASSWGTTGGGEPQHF
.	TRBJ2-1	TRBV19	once	TGTGCCAGTAGTTTCCCTTACAATGAGCAGTTCTTC	CASSFPYNEQFF
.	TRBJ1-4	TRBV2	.	TGTGCCAGCAGTGAATCCGACAGCCTTAATGAAAAACTGTTTTTT	CASSESDSLNEKLFF
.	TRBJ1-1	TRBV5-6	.	TGTGCCAGCAGCCTGGGGTTGGGGAACACTGAAGCTTTCTTT	CASSLGLGNTEAFF
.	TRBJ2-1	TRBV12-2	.	TGTGCAAGTCGCCCGATGGTTCCAACAGGGGGTATATGGAATGAGCAGTTCTTC	CASRPMVPTGGIWNEQFF
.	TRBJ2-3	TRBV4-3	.	TGCGCCAGCAGCCAAGAAACAGGAAACACAGATACGCAGTATTTT	CASSQETGNTDTQYF
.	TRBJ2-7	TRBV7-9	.	TGTGCCAGCAGCTTAGGGGCCCACGAGCAGTACTTC	CASSLGAHEQYF